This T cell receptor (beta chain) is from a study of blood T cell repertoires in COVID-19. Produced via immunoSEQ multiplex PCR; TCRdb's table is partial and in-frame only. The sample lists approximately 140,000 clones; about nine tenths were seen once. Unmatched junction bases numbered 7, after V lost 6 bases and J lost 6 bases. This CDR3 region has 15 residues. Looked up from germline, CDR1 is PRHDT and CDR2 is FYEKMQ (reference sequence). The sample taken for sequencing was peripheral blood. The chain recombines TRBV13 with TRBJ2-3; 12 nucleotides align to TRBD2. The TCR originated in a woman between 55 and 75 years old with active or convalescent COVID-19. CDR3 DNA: TGTGCCAGCAGTTCTAGCGGGGGGGCCGCTGATACGCAGTATTTT. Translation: CASSSSGGAADTQYF. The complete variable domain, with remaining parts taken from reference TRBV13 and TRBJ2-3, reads AAGVIQSPRHLIKEKRETATLKCYPIPRHDTVYWYQQGPGQDPQFLISFYEKMQSDKGSIPDRFSAQQFSDYHSELNMSSLELGDSALYFCASSSSGGAADTQYFGPGTRLTVL.